The following is a TCR beta chain sequence with its context. Its antigen is currently unknown. The data are from a study of shared clonotypes between healthy human individuals. Whole-study results and caveats: A handful of donors had about 5% of their naive CD4 clonotypes in common.

Germline lookup yields CDR1 GTSNPN and CDR2 SVGIG (reference sequence). Trimming stripped 5 bases from V and 4 bases from J, with 17 bases between. The CDR3 sequence is 14 residues long. Deep-level running was used for the assay. Measured with immunoSEQ multiplex PCR; TCRdb has only the in-frame clones, and not every one. The profile shows about 1.1 million clones, around 78% of them singletons. This clonotype was sampled from a man younger than 35 in good health. Some clones in this sample may be carry-over from other donors' samples. The source material was memory CD4+ T cells from PBMCs. Subset defined: CD45RA-negative fraction. This chain connects TRBV30 to TRBJ1-1; tentatively, D is TRBD1 (6 bases). The CDR3 sequence is CAWGNRQDGTEAFF. CDR3 nucleotides: TGTGCCTGGGGGAATCGACAGGATGGCACTGAAGCTTTCTTT.